This TCR beta chain was profiled in a study of T-cell reconstitution after alpha-beta-depleted transplantation in children. The CDR3 extends over 14 amino acids. The V segment lost 4 bases and the J segment 2 bases; nucleotides outside the gene matches: 2. Germline CDR1 and CDR2: SQVTM and ANQGSEA. A library of TCRbeta sequences, prepared with unique molecular identifiers, was generated. TCRdb reprocessed the PCR reads with MiXCR, giving one entry per CDR3 protein. The sample holds hundreds of thousands of distinct CDR3 sequences; about 18% are singletons and the top ten take 2.5% to 3.5%. There are a few counts of this clonotype.

This receptor was obtained from a human donor who donated a stem cell graft to a child with acute lymphoblastic leukemia. The V call is TRBV29-1, the J call TRBJ2-5, with TRBD2 identical over 12 bases. The specimen comprised PBMCs from the stem cell graft donor, sampled from the stem cell graft. CDR3 loop: CSVVLAGGQETQYF. CDR3 in DNA: TGCAGCGTTGTACTAGCGGGAGGTCAAGAGACCCAGTACTTC.